The entry below gives a single T cell receptor beta chain sequence along with its context. This sample is drawn from a study of blood T cell repertoires in COVID-19. Turning to the study itself: The study drew acute and convalescent COVID-19 samples from the United States, Italy and Spain. T cells, B-cell-depleted T cells, or PBMCs supplied cDNA or gDNA.

In the source study's methods: Nucleated cell counts were estimated from reference gene primer amplification. Assay: immunoSEQ multiplex PCR; the TCRdb copy retains only in-frame clones and omits some. V and J calls and clone size are copied from that table; D and trimming were computed from the DNA. The sample lists approximately 360,000 clones, 90% occurring once. Germline values: CDR1 ENHRY, CDR2 SYGVKD. The CDR3 loop spans 16 amino acids. Trimming pared 0 bases from V and 0 bases from J, leaving 11 bases between. The gene calls are TRBV10-3 and TRBJ1-1; D is unclear. Material: peripheral blood. This clonotype was sampled from a man younger than 35 with active or convalescent COVID-19. The CDR3 protein is CAISESTRRMNTEAFF. The CDR3 DNA sequence: TGTGCCATCAGTGAGTCCACTAGACGGATGAACACTGAAGCTTTCTTT.